Listed below are T cell receptor beta chains from one sample, sequenced in a study of T cell repertoires and HLA-DP antigens. Assay: immunoSEQ multiplex PCR; the TCRdb copy retains only in-frame clones and omits some. The sample yields approximately 86,000 clones, around nine tenths seen once. For these TCRs, the target antigens are not known. The sample comprised CD4+ T cells from PBMCs. These receptors came from a man in his fifties or sixties in good health and CMV-seronegative. Each CDR3 is given with its conserved first and last residue. D genes are given only for firm matches. Some rows have no size entry. The others give once, few or many, or a class for an expanded clone.

TRBV5-5	-	TRBJ1-6	-	CASSLASSYNSPLHF	TGTGCCAGCAGCTTGGCTAGCTCCTATAATTCACCCCTCCACTTT
TRBV28	-	TRBJ1-5	-	CASTLPGAQPQHF	TGTGCCAGCACCCTACCCGGGGCCCAGCCCCAGCATTTT
TRBV7-2	-	TRBJ2-5	TRBD2	CASSTSGTYQETQYF	TGTGCCAGCAGCACAAGCGGGACGTACCAAGAGACCCAGTACTTC
TRBV6-1	-	TRBJ1-2	-	CASRYSNYGYTF	TGTGCCAGTAGATACAGCAACTATGGCTACACCTTC
TRBV19	-	TRBJ2-2	-	CASKHGGNTGELFF	TGTGCCAGTAAGCATGGGGGAAACACCGGGGAGCTGTTTTTT
TRBV28	-	TRBJ2-7	TRBD2	CASSPSGRALGEQYF	TGTGCCAGCAGTCCTAGCGGGAGGGCCTTAGGCGAGCAGTACTTC
TRBV9	-	TRBJ1-4	-	CASSVVGGIGEKLFF	TGTGCCAGCAGCGTAGTCGGTGGGATTGGAGAAAAACTGTTTTTT
TRBV11-3	-	TRBJ2-7	TRBD2	CASSLGLAGLSVEQYF	TGTGCCAGCAGCTTAGGCCTAGCGGGTCTGTCCGTCGAGCAGTACTTC
TRBV21-1	once	TRBJ1-5	-	CASSAPAVSNQPQHF	TGTGCCAGCAGCGCCCCGGCCGTTAGCAATCAGCCCCAGCATTTT
TRBV19	few	TRBJ1-5	-	CASSTSGGGYSNQPQHF	TGTGCCAGTAGTACCTCGGGAGGGGGATATAGCAATCAGCCCCAGCATTTT
TRBV29-1	few	TRBJ1-2	-	CSVDSPSHGYTF	TGCAGCGTTGATTCGCCCTCCCATGGCTACACCTTC
TRBV6-5	-	TRBJ2-1	-	CASNPQGRLVNEQFF	TGTGCCAGCAACCCACAGGGGAGGTTGGTCAATGAGCAGTTCTTC
TRBV6-1	-	TRBJ1-4	-	CASIPGGREKLFF	TGTGCCAGCATTCCAGGTGGTCGGGAAAAACTGTTTTTT
TRBV30	once	TRBJ2-7	-	CAWSVHRGPQYF	TGTGCCTGGAGCGTACACAGAGGCCCGCAGTACTTC
TRBV2	-	TRBJ2-7	TRBD1	CASSHPGQGAQFSYEQYF	TGTGCCAGCAGCCACCCGGGACAGGGGGCGCAGTTTTCCTACGAGCAGTACTTC
TRBV2	few	TRBJ2-3	-	CASGTFSTDTQYF	TGTGCCAGCGGGACTTTCAGCACAGATACGCAGTATTTT
TRBV2	-	TRBJ1-2	-	CASSEFGTHLAGYTF	TGTGCCAGCAGTGAATTCGGAACACATCTGGCTGGCTACACCTTC
TRBV7-2	once	TRBJ2-3	-	CASSLALSPDTQYF	TGTGCCAGCAGCTTAGCGCTATCTCCAGATACGCAGTATTTT
TRBV19	-	TRBJ1-5	-	CASSTHSARRSNQPQHF	TGTGCCAGTAGTACGCACAGTGCCCGGCGGTCGAATCAGCCCCAGCATTTT
TRBV5-1	-	TRBJ1-1	TRBD1	CASSPTGVNTEAFF	TGCGCCAGCAGCCCAACAGGGGTGAACACTGAAGCTTTCTTT
TRBV6-6	-	TRBJ2-7	TRBD2	CASRSLTSAYEQYF	TGTGCCAGCAGAAGCCTGACTAGCGCCTACGAGCAGTACTTC
TRBV2	-	TRBJ2-5	-	CASSGGGETQYF	TGTGCCAGCAGTGGCGGAGGAGAGACCCAGTACTTC
TRBV5-1	-	TRBJ2-7	TRBD2	CASSYKSPGLAGAGIEQYF	TGCGCCAGCAGCTATAAATCCCCGGGACTAGCGGGAGCGGGAATCGAGCAGTACTTC
TRBV9	-	TRBJ1-1	TRBD1	CASSGKTGGIFEAFF	TGTGCCAGCAGTGGAAAGACAGGGGGTATATTCGAAGCTTTCTTT
TRBV5-4	-	TRBJ2-7	-	CASSLESGAYYEQYF	TGTGCCAGCAGCTTGGAATCCGGGGCATACTACGAGCAGTACTTC
TRBV11-3	-	TRBJ2-1	TRBD2	CASSLGLAGGDNEQFF	TGTGCCAGCAGCTTAGGACTAGCGGGAGGGGACAATGAGCAGTTCTTC
TRBV9	-	TRBJ1-4	-	CASSVGGGQAEKLFF	TGTGCCAGCAGCGTAGGAGGAGGGCAGGCTGAAAAACTGTTTTTT
TRBV6-6	-	TRBJ1-1	-	CASRLNTEAFF	TGTGCCAGCAGGTTGAACACTGAAGCTTTCTTT
TRBV10-3	-	TRBJ2-1	-	CAISESVQGAGDEQFF	TGTGCCATCAGTGAGTCGGTCCAGGGGGCGGGAGATGAGCAGTTCTTC
TRBV27	-	TRBJ2-3	TRBD2	CASRLGTSGYTDTQYF	TGTGCCAGCAGGCTAGGGACTAGCGGATACACAGATACGCAGTATTTT
TRBV14	-	TRBJ2-3	TRBD1	CASSQGQGWTDTQYF	TGTGCCAGCAGCCAAGGACAGGGTTGGACAGATACGCAGTATTTT
TRBV7-8	-	TRBJ2-3	TRBD2	CASSRLAGDTQYF	TGTGCCAGCAGTAGACTAGCGGGAGACACGCAGTATTTT
TRBV7-2	-	TRBJ1-5	-	CASSLGGLPGDQPQHF	TGTGCCAGCAGCTTAGGGGGTCTCCCCGGTGATCAGCCCCAGCATTTT
TRBV19	-	TRBJ1-1	-	CASVTGTTKAFF	TGTGCCAGCGTGACCGGGACAACAAAAGCTTTCTTT
TRBV5-1	-	TRBJ2-7	TRBD1	CASRAEGTGEKGQYF	TGCGCCAGCAGAGCCGAAGGGACAGGGGAAAAGGGGCAGTACTTC
TRBV12-5	-	TRBJ1-3	-	CASGLAPGNTIYF	TGTGCTAGTGGTTTGGCACCTGGAAACACCATATATTTT
TRBV18	-	TRBJ2-1	TRBD2	CASSLGLANNEQFF	TGTGCCAGCTCACTCGGACTAGCGAACAATGAGCAGTTCTTC
TRBV28	-	TRBJ1-6	-	CASSFGAGNSPLHF	TGTGCCAGCAGTTTTGGGGCAGGTAATTCACCCCTCCACTTT
TRBV15	-	TRBJ2-7	-	CATSRDPYYEQYF	TGTGCCACCAGCAGAGACCCCTACTACGAGCAGTACTTC
TRBV5-1	-	TRBJ1-5	-	CASSLGGGEPQHF	TGCGCCAGCAGCTTGGGGGGCGGCGAGCCCCAGCATTTT
TRBV9	once	TRBJ1-6	-	CASSPQSSYNSPLHF	TGTGCCAGCAGCCCGCAGAGCTCCTATAATTCACCCCTCCACTTT
TRBV18	-	TRBJ1-5	-	CASSTAGLNQPQHF	TGTGCCAGCTCAACGGCAGGGTTGAATCAGCCCCAGCATTTT
TRBV28	-	TRBJ2-2	-	CASTLLLLAGRTGELFF	TGTGCCAGCACCCTACTATTATTGGCGGGTCGGACCGGGGAGCTGTTTTTT
TRBV7-9	few	TRBJ1-3	-	CASSLAMGSGNTIYF	TGTGCCAGCAGCTTAGCTATGGGATCGGGAAACACCATATATTTT
TRBV5-6	once	TRBJ1-2	-	CASSWNYQEGYTF	TGTGCCAGCAGCTGGAATTACCAGGAGGGCTACACCTTC
TRBV10-3	-	TRBJ1-2	-	CAISENVEATYGYTF	TGTGCCATCAGTGAGAACGTCGAAGCAACATATGGCTACACCTTC
TRBV7-9	-	TRBJ2-7	TRBD1	CASSQGVVGGVDEQYF	TGTGCCAGCAGCCAAGGCGTGGTAGGGGGCGTCGACGAGCAGTACTTC
TRBV7-2	once	TRBJ2-5	-	CASSLGGSESETQYF	TGTGCCAGCAGCTTAGGAGGTTCGGAATCGGAGACCCAGTACTTC
TRBV4-2	once	TRBJ1-4	-	CTSSQVLGQGIEKLFF	TGTACCAGCAGCCAAGTGTTGGGCCAGGGAATTGAAAAACTGTTTTTT
TRBV6-6	-	TRBJ2-2	TRBD1	CASRTGGLAGELFF	TGTGCCAGCAGGACAGGGGGCCTAGCCGGGGAGCTGTTTTTT
TRBV29-1	-	TRBJ1-5	TRBD1	CSVETGGLNQPQHF	TGCAGCGTCGAGACAGGGGGATTAAATCAGCCCCAGCATTTT
TRBV9	-	TRBJ2-5	-	CASSVAGGGFETQYF	TGTGCCAGCAGCGTTGCTGGGGGAGGTTTTGAGACCCAGTACTTC